This TCR beta chain was recovered during a study of CD8+ T cells in alopecia areata. The trim removed 5 bases at V and 2 bases at J, leaving 18 bases unmatched. CDR1 is SQVTM and CDR2 is ANQGSEA in the germline V gene. The CDR3 runs to 18 residues. RNA was extracted and reverse transcribed into cDNA as the sequencing template. Profiled with immunoSEQ multiplex PCR; TCRdb holds only in-frame clones, not every one. This sample has some 220,000 clones, with under 60% found just once. This clone was recorded a few times. Treatment defined: oral pan-JAK inhibitor, 5-10 mg twice daily. This clonotype was sampled from a human donor with alopecia areata. The chain has TRBV29-1 and TRBJ2-7, with 10 positions matching TRBD1. The specimen comprised CD4+ T cells sorted from blood, sampled at week 4, from a patient treated with tofacitinib. The CDR3 loop is CSVRTPGAGTGAPYEQYF. The CDR3 DNA follows: TGCAGCGTTCGAACTCCTGGTGCCGGGACAGGGGCCCCCTACGAGCAGTACTTC.